The sequence of this T cell receptor (beta chain) was determined in a study of blood T cell repertoires in COVID-19. TCRdb's copy holds only in-frame clones and misses some; the assay was immunoSEQ multiplex PCR. The sample holds roughly 380,000 clones, approximately 81% seen once. V lost 0 bases, J lost 5 bases, and 13 bases lay in between. This CDR3 contains 16 residues. The germline V gene has CDR1 SGHDN and CDR2 FVKESK. The receptor was derived from a woman aged 18 to 35 with acute or convalescent COVID-19. Sequenced: peripheral blood. The rearrangement joins TRBV14 to TRBJ2-2; perhaps TRBD2 as D (5 bases). This CDR3 is CASSQELLGLTGELFF. Written as DNA, the CDR3 is TGTGCCAGCAGCCAAGAGTTACTAGGGCTTACCGGGGAGCTGTTTTTT.